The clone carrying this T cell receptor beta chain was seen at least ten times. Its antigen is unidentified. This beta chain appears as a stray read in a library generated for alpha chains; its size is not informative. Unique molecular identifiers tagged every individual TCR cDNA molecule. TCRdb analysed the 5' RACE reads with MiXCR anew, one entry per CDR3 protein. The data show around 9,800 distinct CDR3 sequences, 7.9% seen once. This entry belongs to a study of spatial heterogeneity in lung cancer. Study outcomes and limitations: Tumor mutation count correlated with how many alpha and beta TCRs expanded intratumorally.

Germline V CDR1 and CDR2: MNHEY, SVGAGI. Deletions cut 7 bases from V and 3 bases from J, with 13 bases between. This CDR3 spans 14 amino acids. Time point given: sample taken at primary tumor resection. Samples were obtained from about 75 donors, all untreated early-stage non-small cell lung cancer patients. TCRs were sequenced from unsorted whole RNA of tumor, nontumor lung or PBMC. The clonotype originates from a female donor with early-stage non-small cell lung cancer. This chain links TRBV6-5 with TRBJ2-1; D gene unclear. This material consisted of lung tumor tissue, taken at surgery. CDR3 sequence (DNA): TGTGCCAGCAAATTGGCGCAGAACTACAATGAGCAGTTCTTC. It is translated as CASKLAQNYNEQFF.